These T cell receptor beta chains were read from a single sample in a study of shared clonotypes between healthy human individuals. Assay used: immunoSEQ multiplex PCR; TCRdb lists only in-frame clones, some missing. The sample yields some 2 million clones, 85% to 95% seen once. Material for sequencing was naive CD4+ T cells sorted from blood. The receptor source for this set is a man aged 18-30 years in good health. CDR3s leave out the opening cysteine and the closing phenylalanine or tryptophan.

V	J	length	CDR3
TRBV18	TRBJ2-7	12	ASSPGARANEQY
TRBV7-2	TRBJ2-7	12	ASSLASGVYEQY
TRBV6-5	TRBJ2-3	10	ASRTLGDTQY
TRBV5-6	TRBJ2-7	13	ASSLGQLQTYEQY
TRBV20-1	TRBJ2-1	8	SATRDLQF
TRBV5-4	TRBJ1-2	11	ASSGTANYGYT
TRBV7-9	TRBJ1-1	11	ASSLGRNTEAF
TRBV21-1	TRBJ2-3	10	ASLLGRDTQY
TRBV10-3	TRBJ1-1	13	AISEAPGTGDEAF
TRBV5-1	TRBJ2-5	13	ASSLASGRGETQY
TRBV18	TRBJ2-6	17	ASSPVPRGPASGANVLT
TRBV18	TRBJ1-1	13	ASSPAVLPNTEAF
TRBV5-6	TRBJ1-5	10	ASSTGNQPQH
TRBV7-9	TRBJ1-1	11	ASSIGARAEAF
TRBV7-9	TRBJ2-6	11	ASSHPGANVLT
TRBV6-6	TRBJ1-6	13	ASSYIGAGDSPLH
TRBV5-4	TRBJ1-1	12	ASSRRGPDTEAF
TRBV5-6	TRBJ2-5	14	ASSVSLAGGQETQY
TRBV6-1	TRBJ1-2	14	ASVEGTGGKDYGYT
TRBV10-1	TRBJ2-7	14	ASNLPERGSSYEQY
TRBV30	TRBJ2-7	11	AYQTARGYEQY
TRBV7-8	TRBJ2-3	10	ASSFDRDTQY
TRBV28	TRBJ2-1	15	ASSEPGGQSSYNEQF
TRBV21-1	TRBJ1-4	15	ASSKLGQGATNEKLF
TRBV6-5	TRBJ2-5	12	ASTNSVPPETQY
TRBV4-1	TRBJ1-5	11	ASSQDGLGRQH
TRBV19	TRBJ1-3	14	ASSMLQTDSGNTIY
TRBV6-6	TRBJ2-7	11	ASSRSGAYEQY
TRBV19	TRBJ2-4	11	ASSALGENIQY
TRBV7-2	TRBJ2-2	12	ASNLGVGTGELF
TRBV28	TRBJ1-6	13	ASRPESSYNSPLH